This TCR beta chain emerged from a study of OX40 agonist ivuxolimab in advanced cancers. Turning to the study itself: Patients were treated with ivuxolimab, an agonistic anti-OX40 (CD134) antibody. The dose of intravenous ivuxolimab that patients received every 2 weeks ranged from 0.01 to 10 mg/kg. Patients in dose escalation had liver, melanoma, kidney or head and neck cancers. Participants could have had prior anti-PD-1, anti-PD-L1 or anti-CTLA-4 therapy, and less than 45% had some.

There are 13 residues in the CDR3. From germline, CDR1 is MNHEY and CDR2 SVGAGI. The V end was cut by 8 bases, the J end by 3 bases, with 11 bases between. Using immunoSEQ multiplex PCR, the repertoire was profiled, and TCRdb retains in-frame clones only, with some absent. The sample contains about 79,000 clones, 70% to 90% of which appear only once. The sequence was obtained from an adult with an advanced solid tumor such as melanoma, head and neck, liver or kidney cancer. The gene calls are TRBV6-5 and TRBJ1-3; possibly TRBD1 for D (6 bases). The sample here was CD4+ or CD8+ T cells sorted from blood, taken in a trial of the OX40 agonist ivuxolimab. In DNA form, the CDR3 reads TGTGCCAGCTCAGGGGTATTTGGAAACACCATATATTTT. Its translation: CASSGVFGNTIYF.